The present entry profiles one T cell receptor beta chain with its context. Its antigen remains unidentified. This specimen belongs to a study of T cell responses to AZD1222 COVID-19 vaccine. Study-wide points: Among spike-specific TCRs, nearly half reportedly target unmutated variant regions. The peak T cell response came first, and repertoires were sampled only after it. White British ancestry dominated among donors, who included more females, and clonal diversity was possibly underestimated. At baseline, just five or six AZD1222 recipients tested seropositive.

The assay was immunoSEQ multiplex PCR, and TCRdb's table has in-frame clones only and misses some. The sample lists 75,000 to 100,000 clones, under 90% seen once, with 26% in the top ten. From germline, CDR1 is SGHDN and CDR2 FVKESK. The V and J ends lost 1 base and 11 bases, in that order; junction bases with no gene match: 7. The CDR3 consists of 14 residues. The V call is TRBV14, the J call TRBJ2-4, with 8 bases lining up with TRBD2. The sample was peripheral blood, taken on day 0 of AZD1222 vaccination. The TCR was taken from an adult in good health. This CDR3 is CASSQAGTRRLQYF. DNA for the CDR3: TGTGCCAGCAGCCAAGCAGGGACTAGACGGCTTCAGTACTTC.